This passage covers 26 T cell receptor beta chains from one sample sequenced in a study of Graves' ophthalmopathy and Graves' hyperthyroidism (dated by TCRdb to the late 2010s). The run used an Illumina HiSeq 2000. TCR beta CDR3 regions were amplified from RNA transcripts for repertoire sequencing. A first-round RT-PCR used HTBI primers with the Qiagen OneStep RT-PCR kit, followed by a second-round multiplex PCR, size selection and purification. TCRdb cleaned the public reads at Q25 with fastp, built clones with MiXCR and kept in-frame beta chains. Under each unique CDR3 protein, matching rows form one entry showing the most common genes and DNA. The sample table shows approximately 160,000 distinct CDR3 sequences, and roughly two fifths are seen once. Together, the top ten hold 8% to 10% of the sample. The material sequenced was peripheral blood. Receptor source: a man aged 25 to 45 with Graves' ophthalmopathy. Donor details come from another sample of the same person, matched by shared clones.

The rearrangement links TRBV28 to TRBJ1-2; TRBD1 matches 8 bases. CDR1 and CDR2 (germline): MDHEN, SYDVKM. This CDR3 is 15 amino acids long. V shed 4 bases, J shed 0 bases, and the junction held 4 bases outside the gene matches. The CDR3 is CASSSTGGANYGYTF. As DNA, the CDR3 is TGTGCCAGCAGTTCTACAGGGGGAGCTAACTATGGCTACACCTTC.

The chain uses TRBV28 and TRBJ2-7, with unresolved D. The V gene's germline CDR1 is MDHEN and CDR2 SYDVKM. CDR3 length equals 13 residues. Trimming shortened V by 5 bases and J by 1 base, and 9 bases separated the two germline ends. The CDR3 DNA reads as TGTGCCAGCAGTATCGTAGGGTCCTACGAGCAGTACTTC. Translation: CASSIVGSYEQYF.

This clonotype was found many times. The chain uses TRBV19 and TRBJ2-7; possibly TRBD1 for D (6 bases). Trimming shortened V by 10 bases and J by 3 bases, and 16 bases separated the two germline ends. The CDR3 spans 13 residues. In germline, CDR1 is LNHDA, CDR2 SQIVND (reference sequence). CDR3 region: CATRQETGYEQYF. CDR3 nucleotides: TGTGCCACCAGACAGGAAACCGGCTACGAGCAGTACTTC.

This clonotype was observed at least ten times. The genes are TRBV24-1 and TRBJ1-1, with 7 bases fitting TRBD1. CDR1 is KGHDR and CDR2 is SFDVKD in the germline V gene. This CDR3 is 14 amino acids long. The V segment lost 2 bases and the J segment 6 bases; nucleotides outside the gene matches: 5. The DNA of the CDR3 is TGTGCCACCAGTGATTCGAGGGGGCGGCCTGAAGCTTTCTTT. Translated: CATSDSRGRPEAFF.

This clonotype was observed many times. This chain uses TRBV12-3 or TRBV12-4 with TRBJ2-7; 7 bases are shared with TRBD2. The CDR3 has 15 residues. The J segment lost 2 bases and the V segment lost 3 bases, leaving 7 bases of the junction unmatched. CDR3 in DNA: TGTGCCAGCAGTTTTAGTCTAGCGGTACCCTACGAGCAGTACTTC. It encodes CASSFSLAVPYEQYF.

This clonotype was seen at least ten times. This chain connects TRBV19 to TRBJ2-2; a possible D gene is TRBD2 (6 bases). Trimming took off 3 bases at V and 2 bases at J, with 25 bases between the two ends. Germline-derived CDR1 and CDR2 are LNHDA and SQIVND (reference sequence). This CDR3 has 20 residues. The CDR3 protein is CASSMGVRGSRPYNTGELFF. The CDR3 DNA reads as TGTGCCAGTAGTATGGGGGTTCGGGGGTCCCGACCTTATAACACCGGGGAGCTGTTTTTT.

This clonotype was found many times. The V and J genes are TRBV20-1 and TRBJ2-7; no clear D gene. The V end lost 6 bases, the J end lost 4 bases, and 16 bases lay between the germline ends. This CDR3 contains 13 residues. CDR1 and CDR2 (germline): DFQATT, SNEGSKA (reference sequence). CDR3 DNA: TGCAGTGCGGCCGCCTCGGACGTATACGAGCAGTACTTC. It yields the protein CSAAASDVYEQYF.

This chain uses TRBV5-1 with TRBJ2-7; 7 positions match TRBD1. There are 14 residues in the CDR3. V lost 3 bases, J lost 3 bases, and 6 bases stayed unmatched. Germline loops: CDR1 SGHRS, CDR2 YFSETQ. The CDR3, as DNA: TGCGCCAGCAGCTCAGCCAGGGGGATCTACGAGCAGTACTTC. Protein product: CASSSARGIYEQYF.

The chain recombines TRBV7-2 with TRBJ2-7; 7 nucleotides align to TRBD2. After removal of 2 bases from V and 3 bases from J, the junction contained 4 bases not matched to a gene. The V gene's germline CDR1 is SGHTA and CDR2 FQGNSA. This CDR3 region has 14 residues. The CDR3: CTSSLWRGSYEQYF. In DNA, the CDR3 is TGTACCAGCAGCTTATGGCGGGGGAGCTACGAGCAGTACTTC. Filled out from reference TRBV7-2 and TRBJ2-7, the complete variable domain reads GAGVSQSPSNKVTEKGKDVELRCDPISGHTALYWYRQSLGQGLEFLIYFQGNSAPDKSGLPSDRFSAERTGGSVSTLTIQRTQQEDSAVYLCTSSLWRGSYEQYFGPGTRLTVT.

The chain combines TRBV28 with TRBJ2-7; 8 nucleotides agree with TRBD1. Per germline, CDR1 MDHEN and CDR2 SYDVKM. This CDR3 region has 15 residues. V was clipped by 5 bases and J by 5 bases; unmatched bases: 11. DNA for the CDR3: TGTGCCAGCAGTACGACCCGGGACAGGTTGCACGAGCAGTACTTC. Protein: CASSTTRDRLHEQYF.

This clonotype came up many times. CDR3 amino acids: CASSEAVVTDTQYF. The CDR3 coding sequence is TGTGCCAGTAGTGAGGCGGTAGTAACAGATACGCAGTATTTT. This rearrangement joins TRBV19 to TRBJ2-3; the D is unclear. Looked up from germline, CDR1 is LNHDA and CDR2 is SQIVND (reference sequence). Trimming took off 5 bases at V and 3 bases at J, with 12 bases between the two ends. This CDR3 contains 14 residues.

The chain's CDR3 is CASNSYGGDTEAFF. The CDR3 DNA follows: TGTGCCAGCAACTCTTACGGAGGGGACACTGAAGCTTTCTTT. The V call is TRBV6-1, the J call TRBJ1-1; TRBD1 is a possible D gene (5 bases). Trimming took off 7 bases at V and 3 bases at J, with 15 bases between the two ends. The germline gives CDR1 MNHNS, CDR2 SASEGT. This CDR3 is built from 14 residues.

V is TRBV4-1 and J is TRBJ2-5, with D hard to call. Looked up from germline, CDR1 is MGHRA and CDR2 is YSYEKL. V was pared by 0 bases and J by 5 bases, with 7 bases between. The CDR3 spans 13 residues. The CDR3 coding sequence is TGCGCCAGCAGCCAAGAAAGGTTGGAGACCCAGTACTTC. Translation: CASSQERLETQYF.

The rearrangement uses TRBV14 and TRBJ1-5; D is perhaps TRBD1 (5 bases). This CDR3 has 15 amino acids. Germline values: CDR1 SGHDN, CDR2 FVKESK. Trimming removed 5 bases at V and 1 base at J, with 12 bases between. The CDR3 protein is CASSTGLPSNQPQHF. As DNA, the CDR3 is TGTGCCAGCAGCACGGGGCTCCCGAGCAATCAGCCCCAGCATTTT.

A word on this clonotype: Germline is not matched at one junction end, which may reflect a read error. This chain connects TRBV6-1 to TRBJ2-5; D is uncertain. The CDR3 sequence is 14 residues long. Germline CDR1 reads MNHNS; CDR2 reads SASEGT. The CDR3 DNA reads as TGTGCCATCAGTGAACCAACCATTCAAGAGACCCAGTACTTC. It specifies CAISEPTIQETQYF.

CDR3 protein: CASSVGTSVQETQYF. Here the CDR3 DNA reads TGTGCCAGCAGTGTCGGGACTAGCGTACAAGAGACCCAGTACTTC. The chain joins TRBV6-1 to TRBJ2-5, with TRBD2 identical over 10 bases. CDR1 MNHNS and CDR2 SASEGT come from the germline V gene. The V segment lost 4 bases and the J segment 2 bases; nucleotides outside the gene matches: 4. The CDR3 has 15 residues.

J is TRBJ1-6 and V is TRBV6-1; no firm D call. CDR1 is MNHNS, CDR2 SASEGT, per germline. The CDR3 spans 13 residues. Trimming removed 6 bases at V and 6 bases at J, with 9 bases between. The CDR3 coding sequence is TGTGCCAGCAGCTTGGGCATTAATTCACCCCTCCACTTT. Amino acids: CASSLGINSPLHF.

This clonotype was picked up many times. CDR3 region: CASRNRAGAGGTEAFF. CDR3 in DNA: TGTGCCAGCCGAAACAGAGCAGGCGCGGGTGGCACTGAAGCTTTCTTT. The V gene is TRBV28, the J gene TRBJ1-1, with D unresolved. V was trimmed by 8 bases and J by 4 bases, leaving 23 bases between them. Germline V gene sequence: CDR1 MDHEN, CDR2 SYDVKM. This CDR3 is 16 amino acids long.

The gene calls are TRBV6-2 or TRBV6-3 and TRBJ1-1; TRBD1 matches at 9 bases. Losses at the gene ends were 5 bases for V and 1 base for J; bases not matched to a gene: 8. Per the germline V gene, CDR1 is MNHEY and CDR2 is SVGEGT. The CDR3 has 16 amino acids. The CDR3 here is CASSPGQGLGNTEAFF. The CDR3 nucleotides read TGTGCCAGCAGTCCGGGACAGGGCCTAGGGAACACTGAAGCTTTCTTT.

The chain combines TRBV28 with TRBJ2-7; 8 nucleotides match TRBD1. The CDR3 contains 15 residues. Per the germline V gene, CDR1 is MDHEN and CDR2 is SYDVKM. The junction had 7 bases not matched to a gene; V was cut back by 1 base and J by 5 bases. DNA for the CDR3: TGTGCCAGCAGTTTATCTAGGGACAGGACGAACGAGCAGTACTTC. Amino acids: CASSLSRDRTNEQYF.

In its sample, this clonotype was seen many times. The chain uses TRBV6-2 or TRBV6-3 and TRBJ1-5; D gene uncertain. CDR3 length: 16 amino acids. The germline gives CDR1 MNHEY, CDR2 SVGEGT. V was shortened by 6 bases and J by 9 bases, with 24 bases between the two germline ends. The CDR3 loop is CASSQAGRGFFPPQHF. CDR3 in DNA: TGTGCCAGCAGCCAAGCCGGGAGAGGTTTTTTTCCGCCCCAGCATTTT.

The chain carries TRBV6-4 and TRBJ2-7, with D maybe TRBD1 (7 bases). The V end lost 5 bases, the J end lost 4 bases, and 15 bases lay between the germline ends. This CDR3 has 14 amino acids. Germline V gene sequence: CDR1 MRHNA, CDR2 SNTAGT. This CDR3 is CASSPGGQIYEQYF. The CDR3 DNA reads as TGTGCCAGCAGTCCCGGGGGACAGATTTACGAGCAGTACTTC.

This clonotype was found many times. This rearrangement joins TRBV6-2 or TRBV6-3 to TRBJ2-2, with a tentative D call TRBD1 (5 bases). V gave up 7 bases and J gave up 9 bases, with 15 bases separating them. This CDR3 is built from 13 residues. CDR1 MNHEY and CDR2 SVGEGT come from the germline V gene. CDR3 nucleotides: TGTGCCAGCACTACGGTAGGGGTCCGGGAGCTGTTTTTT. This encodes CASTTVGVRELFF.

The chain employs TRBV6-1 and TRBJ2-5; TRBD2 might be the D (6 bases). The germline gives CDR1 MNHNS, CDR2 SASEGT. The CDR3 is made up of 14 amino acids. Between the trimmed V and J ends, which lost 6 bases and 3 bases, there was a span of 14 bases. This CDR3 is CASRETRAKETQYF. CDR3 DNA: TGTGCCAGCAGAGAGACTAGGGCAAAAGAGACCCAGTACTTC.

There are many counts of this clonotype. CDR3 sequence: CASSSPTALMNTEAFF. In nucleotides, the CDR3 is TGTGCCAGCAGTTCCCCGACGGCGCTCATGAACACTGAAGCTTTCTTT. The chain recombines TRBV28 with TRBJ1-1; the D is unclear. CDR1 MDHEN and CDR2 SYDVKM come from the germline V gene. Between the trimmed V and J ends, which lost 4 bases and 0 bases, there was a span of 15 bases. The CDR3 spans 16 residues.

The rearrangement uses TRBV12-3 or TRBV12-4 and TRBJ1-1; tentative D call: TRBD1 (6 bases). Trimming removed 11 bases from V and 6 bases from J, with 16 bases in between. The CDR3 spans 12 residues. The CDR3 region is CASRTDGAEAFF. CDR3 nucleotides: TGTGCCTCTCGGACAGATGGGGCTGAAGCTTTCTTT.